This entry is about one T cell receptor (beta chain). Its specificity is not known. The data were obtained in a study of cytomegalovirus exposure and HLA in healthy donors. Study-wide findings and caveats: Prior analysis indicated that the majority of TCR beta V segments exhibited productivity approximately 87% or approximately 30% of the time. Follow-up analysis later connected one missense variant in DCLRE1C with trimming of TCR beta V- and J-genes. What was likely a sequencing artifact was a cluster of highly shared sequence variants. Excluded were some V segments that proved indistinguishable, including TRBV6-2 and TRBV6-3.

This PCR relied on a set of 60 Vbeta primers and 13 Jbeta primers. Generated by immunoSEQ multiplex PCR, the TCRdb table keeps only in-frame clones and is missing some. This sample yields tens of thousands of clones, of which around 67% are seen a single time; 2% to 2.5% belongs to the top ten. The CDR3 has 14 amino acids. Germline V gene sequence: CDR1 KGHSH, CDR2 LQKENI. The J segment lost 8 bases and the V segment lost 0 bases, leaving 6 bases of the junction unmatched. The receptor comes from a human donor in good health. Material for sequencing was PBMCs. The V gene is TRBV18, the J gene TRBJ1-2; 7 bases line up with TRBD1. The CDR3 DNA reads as TGTGCCAGCTCACCACCACGACAGGGTGGCGGCTACACCTTC. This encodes CASSPPRQGGGYTF.